These 10 T cell receptor beta chains came from one sample sequenced in a study of blood T cell repertoires in COVID-19. Method: immunoSEQ multiplex PCR; TCRdb's copy keeps in-frame clones and lacks some. The sample includes roughly 200,000 clones, 75% to 85% of them seen just once. Sequenced material: peripheral blood. The receptors here all came from a woman in her 40s with COVID-19, enrolled during active disease.

Comments on this clone: This CDR3 is also generated by other DNA sequences in the sample. V is TRBV18 and J is TRBJ1-5; 9 positions match TRBD1. Germline-derived CDR1 and CDR2 are KGHSH and LQKENI. With V trimmed by 0 bases and J by 7 bases, 4 bases remained unmatched. This CDR3 region has 15 residues. The CDR3 loop is CASSPPGQGNQPQHF. The CDR3 nucleotides read TGTGCCAGCTCACCACCGGGACAGGGAAACCAGCCCCAGCATTTT.

In this sample, this clone turned up once. A much larger clonotype is one base distant, so this may be a read error. Other DNA sequences in this sample translate to the same CDR3. For the CDR3, the DNA is TGCGCCAGCAGCTTGGGACAGGGGGATGAAAAACTGTTTTTT. It translates to CASSLGQGDEKLFF. This chain links TRBV5-1 with TRBJ1-4, with 9 positions matching TRBD1. CDR3 length: 14 amino acids. The germline V gene encodes CDR1 SGHRS and CDR2 YFSETQ. V was clipped by 0 bases and J by 6 bases; unmatched bases: 0.

V gene TRBV29-1 combines with J gene TRBJ2-3; D gene uncertain. V shed 6 bases and J shed 8 bases, with 3 bases lying between them. In germline, CDR1 is SQVTM, CDR2 ANQGSEA. The CDR3 is made up of 8 amino acids. For the CDR3, the DNA is TGCAGCGTCGGTACGCAGTATTTT. Amino acid sequence: CSVGTQYF.

V is TRBV3-1 (or the pseudogene TRBV3-2) and J is TRBJ1-2, with unresolved D. The CDR3 totals 13 residues. Between the trimmed V and J ends, which lost 0 bases and 8 bases, there was a span of 10 bases. CDR1 and CDR2 (germline): LGHDT, YNNKEL (reference sequence). This CDR3 is CASSQENYRGYTF. The CDR3 nucleotides are TGTGCCAGCAGCCAAGAAAACTATAGAGGCTACACCTTC.

The rearrangement joins TRBV6-5 to TRBJ2-7; 9 nucleotides align to TRBD1. Trimming took 5 bases from V and 2 from J; bases not matched to a gene: 4. The CDR3 is made up of 14 amino acids. CDR1 and CDR2 from the germline V gene are MNHEY and SVGAGI. CDR3 DNA sequence: TGTGCCAGCAGTCGGACAGGGGAACCCTACGAGCAGTACTTC. Translation gives CASSRTGEPYEQYF.

V usage is TRBV7-2 and J usage is TRBJ2-1; TRBD2 aligns across 10 bases. Germline CDR1 reads SGHTA; CDR2 reads FQGNSA. Unmatched junction bases numbered 5, after V lost 5 bases and J lost 7 bases. This CDR3 spans 14 amino acids. The CDR3 coding sequence is TGTGCCAGCAGCCTGCTAGCGGGGGAGAATGAGCAGTTCTTC. It is translated as CASSLLAGENEQFF.

V and J are TRBV6-5 and TRBJ1-5; the D gene is possibly TRBD1 (5 bases). CDR1 MNHEY and CDR2 SVGAGI come from the germline V gene. Trimming stripped 6 bases from V and 2 bases from J, with 14 bases between. This CDR3 comprises 15 residues. The CDR3 DNA sequence: TGTGCCAGCAGCCCACCGACAGACGGCAATCAGCCCCAGCATTTT. Amino acids: CASSPPTDGNQPQHF.

This rearrangement joins TRBV5-1 to TRBJ2-3; 9 nucleotides match TRBD2. The CDR3 spans 14 residues. Unmatched junction bases numbered 7, after V lost 5 bases and J lost 6 bases. The germline gives CDR1 SGHRS, CDR2 YFSETQ. The CDR3 sequence: CASSVAGDIDTQYF. Here the CDR3 DNA reads TGCGCCAGCAGTGTAGCGGGGGATATCGATACGCAGTATTTT. Complete variable domain (other parts from reference TRBV5-1 and TRBJ2-3): KAGVTQTPRYLIKTRGQQVTLSCSPISGHRSVSWYQQTPGQGLQFLFEYFSETQRNKGNFPGRFSGRQFSNSRSEMNVSTLELGDSALYLCASSVAGDIDTQYFGPGTRLTVL.

V and J are TRBV18 and TRBJ2-7, with D possibly being TRBD1 (6 bases). The CDR3 contains 15 residues. V was clipped by 4 bases and J by 4 bases, with 17 bases between them. Germline V gene lookup returns CDR1 KGHSH and CDR2 LQKENI. The CDR3 coding sequence is TGTGCCAGCTCACGCTTACAGGGAGAGGGATACGAGCAGTACTTC. Amino acids: CASSRLQGEGYEQYF.

This chain joins TRBV18 and TRBJ2-1; no firm D call. Trimming took off 3 bases at V and 5 bases at J, with 8 bases between the two ends. CDR1 and CDR2 (germline): KGHSH, LQKENI. This CDR3 spans 13 amino acids. The CDR3 here is CASSPYIDNEQFF. The CDR3 DNA reads as TGTGCCAGCTCACCGTACATTGACAATGAGCAGTTCTTC.